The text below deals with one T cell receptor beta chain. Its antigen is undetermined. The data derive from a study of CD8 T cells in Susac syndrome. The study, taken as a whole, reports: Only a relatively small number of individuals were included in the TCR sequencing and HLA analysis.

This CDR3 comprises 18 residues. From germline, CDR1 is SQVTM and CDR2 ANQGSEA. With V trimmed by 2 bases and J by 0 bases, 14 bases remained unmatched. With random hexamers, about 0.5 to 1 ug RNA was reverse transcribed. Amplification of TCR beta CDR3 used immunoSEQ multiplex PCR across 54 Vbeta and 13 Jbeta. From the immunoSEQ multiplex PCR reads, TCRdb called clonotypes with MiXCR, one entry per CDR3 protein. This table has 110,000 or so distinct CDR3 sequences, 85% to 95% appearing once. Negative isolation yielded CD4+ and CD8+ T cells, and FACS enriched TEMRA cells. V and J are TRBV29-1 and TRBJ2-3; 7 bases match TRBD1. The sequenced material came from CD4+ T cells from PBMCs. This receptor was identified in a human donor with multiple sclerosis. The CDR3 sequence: CSVERGQIRVTSTDTQYF. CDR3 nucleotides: TGCAGCGTTGAAAGGGGGCAAATAAGAGTAACGAGCACAGATACGCAGTATTTT.